The 11 T cell receptor beta chains reported below all come from one sample, sequenced in a study of regulatory T cells in long-lasting Graves disease. This sample's time point: persistent/refractory GD, antithyroid drugs over 5 years with positive TRAb. Extracted RNA from PBMCs served as the source of the TCR library. Arm-PCR of CDR3 regions and iRepertoire HTBI primers were used to build TCR beta libraries. TCRdb used MiXCR to reprocess the multiplex PCR reads, holding one entry per CDR3 protein. The sample lists about 460,000 distinct CDR3 sequences; about 20% were seen once. This material consisted of peripheral blood mononuclear cells (PBMCs), taken when the disease was refractory, from a patient treated with antithyroid drugs. The receptors derive from a female donor with Graves disease.

The genes are TRBV6-1 and TRBJ1-1; D is uncertain. V dropped 4 bases and J dropped 7 bases, with 7 bases sitting between them. The CDR3 is made up of 11 amino acids. Germline loops: CDR1 MNHNS, CDR2 SASEGT. The CDR3 region is CASSAGNEAFF. For the CDR3, the DNA is TGTGCCAGCAGTGCCGGGAATGAAGCTTTCTTT.

This chain joins TRBV5-5 and TRBJ1-1; D not certain. Trimming left V 3 bases short and J 4 bases short, with 7 bases between. Per germline, CDR1 SGHKS and CDR2 YYEKEE (reference sequence). The CDR3 length is 12 residues. CDR3 amino acids: CASSSMGTEAFF. CDR3 nucleotide sequence: TGTGCCAGCAGCTCTATGGGCACTGAAGCTTTCTTT.

Points on this clonotype: Since no conserved phenylalanine or tryptophan closes the CDR3, a read error is the likely cause. The chain joins TRBV29-1 to TRBJ2-7; D may correspond to TRBD1 or TRBD2 (5 bases each). The CDR3 runs to 12 residues. V was cut by 7 bases and J by 3 bases, with 13 bases left in between. Germline assignment: CDR1 SQVTM and CDR2 ANQGSEA. The CDR3 reads CSAGEGNYEQYY. CDR3 sequence (DNA): TGCAGCGCTGGAGAGGGGAACTACGAGCAGTACTAC.

This clonotype was recorded at least ten times. The chain combines TRBV6-2 or TRBV6-3 with TRBJ2-7, with D perhaps TRBD1 (5 bases). Trimming shortened V by 6 bases and J by 3 bases, and 18 bases separated the two germline ends. Germline loops: CDR1 MNHEY, CDR2 SVGEGT. The CDR3 totals 15 residues. This CDR3 reads CASSILRVSGYEQYF. In DNA, the CDR3 is TGTGCCAGCAGCATACTCAGGGTTTCGGGCTACGAGCAGTACTTC.

This chain connects TRBV5-5 to TRBJ1-2; D unclear. V was clipped by 4 bases and J by 0 bases, with 16 bases between them. This CDR3 region has 16 residues. CDR1 and CDR2 from the germline V gene are SGHKS and YYEKEE (reference sequence). CDR3 sequence: CASSLGTLGANYGYTF. CDR3 DNA sequence: TGTGCCAGCAGCCTGGGTACGCTGGGAGCTAACTATGGCTACACCTTC. The entire variable domain, with the rest obtained from reference TRBV5-5 and TRBJ1-2, is as follows: DAGVTQSPTHLIKTRGQQVTLRCSPISGHKSVSWYQQVLGQGPQFIFQYYEKEERGRGNFPDRFSARQFPNYSSELNVNALLLGDSALYLCASSLGTLGANYGYTFGSGTRLTVV.

This clonotype appeared a few times. The rearrangement links TRBV28 to TRBJ2-3, with 8 bases fitting TRBD2. The V and J ends lost 7 bases and 2 bases, in that order; junction bases with no gene match: 11. Germline V gene sequence: CDR1 MDHEN, CDR2 SYDVKM. The CDR3 is 16 amino acids. CDR3 nucleotides: TGTGCCAGCATCGGGGGGGATGCGGGTGTCACAGATACGCAGTATTTT. The encoded protein is CASIGGDAGVTDTQYF.

This clonotype appeared a few times. The chain carries TRBV27 and TRBJ2-7, with D perhaps assigned TRBD1 or TRBD2 (5 bases each). V shed 7 bases and J shed 0 bases, with 13 bases lying between them. The germline V gene encodes CDR1 MNHEY and CDR2 SMNVEV (reference sequence). CDR3 length: 14 amino acids. The CDR3 protein is CASTPGAGSYEQYF. The CDR3 DNA reads as TGTGCCAGCACCCCCGGGGCGGGCTCCTACGAGCAGTACTTC.

The chain joins TRBV6-1 to TRBJ2-7; D is tentatively TRBD1 or TRBD2 (5 bases each). The ends were cut back, 6 bases at V and 4 bases at J, with 19 bases in the middle. Germline lookup yields CDR1 MNHNS and CDR2 SASEGT. The length of the CDR3 is 15 residues. The CDR3 coding sequence is TGTGCCAGCAGAACGGCCGGGACCTCTAGTTACGAGCAGTACTTC. Protein: CASRTAGTSSYEQYF.

This clonotype was picked up many times. This rearrangement joins TRBV2 to TRBJ1-1; D gene ambiguous. The CDR3 contains 13 residues. CDR1 and CDR2 (germline): SNHLY, FYNNEI. V lost 7 bases and J 0 bases, leaving 9 bases between the germline ends. In DNA, the CDR3 is TGTGCCAGCATGAGAAACATGAACACTGAAGCTTTCTTT. Its protein product is CASMRNMNTEAFF. Using reference TRBV2 and TRBJ1-1 for the parts outside the CDR3, the full variable domain is EPEVTQTPSHQVTQMGQEVILRCVPISNHLYFYWYRQILGQKVEFLVSFYNNEISEKSEIFDDQFSVERPDGSNFTLKIRSTKLEDSAMYFCASMRNMNTEAFFGQGTRLTVV.

In this sample, this clonotype turned up once. The rearrangement links TRBV7-2 to TRBJ1-4; perhaps TRBD1 as D (5 bases). CDR3 length: 15 amino acids. V shed 2 bases and J shed 4 bases, with 11 bases lying between them. The germline gives CDR1 SGHTA, CDR2 FQGNSA. The CDR3 here is CASSLRGGYNEKLFF. In nucleotides, the CDR3 is TGTGCCAGCAGCTTACGGGGGGGTTATAATGAAAAACTGTTTTTT. The full variable domain, completed using reference TRBV7-2 and TRBJ1-4, is GAGVSQSPSNKVTEKGKDVELRCDPISGHTALYWYRQSLGQGLEFLIYFQGNSAPDKSGLPSDRFSAERTGGSVSTLTIQRTQQEDSAVYLCASSLRGGYNEKLFFGSGTQLSVL.

This clonotype appeared a few times. The CDR3, as DNA: TGTGCCAGCAGCCAGACCGAGGATGGCTACACCTTC. It encodes CASSQTEDGYTF. The chain couples TRBV6-4 to TRBJ1-2, with D hard to call. V lost 6 bases and J 6 bases, leaving 11 bases between the germline ends. Germline lookup yields CDR1 MRHNA and CDR2 SNTAGT. This CDR3 comprises 12 residues.